The rows below give T cell receptor beta chains drawn from one sample of a study of blood T cell repertoires in COVID-19. The protocol was immunoSEQ multiplex PCR, while the TCRdb copy is restricted to in-frame clones and leaves out a portion. This table holds about 150,000 clones, 85% to 90% found once. Specimen: PBMCs or T cells enriched from blood (not recorded which). The receptors derive from a woman between 25 and 40 years old with acute COVID-19. The CDR3 runs from the conserved cysteine through the conserved F or W. A D gene is named only where the DNA matches it firmly. The size of a clone is reported for some rows only, either as once, few or many, or as a class for expanded clones.

-,TRBJ1-1,TRBV5-1,-,CASSPDTNEAFF,TGCGCCAGCAGCCCGGACACGAATGAAGCTTTCTTT
-,TRBJ2-3,TRBV20-1,-,CSAPRGDTQYF,TGCAGTGCCCCTCGGGGAGATACGCAGTATTTT
-,TRBJ2-7,TRBV6-6,-,CASSPTPSYEQYF,TGTGCCAGCAGCCCGACACCCTCCTACGAGCAGTACTTC
-,TRBJ2-1,TRBV29-1,TRBD2,CSVELAGGPGRNEQFF,TGCAGCGTTGAGCTAGCGGGAGGGCCGGGGAGGAATGAGCAGTTCTTC
-,TRBJ2-1,TRBV5-1,-,CASSPELSSYNEQFF,TGCGCCAGCAGCCCCGAGTTGAGCTCCTACAATGAGCAGTTCTTC
-,TRBJ1-1,TRBV3-1/TRBV3-2,TRBD1,CASSQGSGTANTEAFF,TGTGCCAGCAGCCAAGGCTCCGGGACAGCGAACACTGAAGCTTTCTTT
-,TRBJ2-1,TRBV5-1,TRBD2,CASRREGSYNEQFF,TGCGCCAGCCGGAGGGAGGGCTCCTACAATGAGCAGTTCTTC
once,TRBJ2-7,TRBV28,-,CASSLFAETYEQYF,TGTGCCAGCAGTTTATTCGCGGAAACCTACGAGCAGTACTTC
-,TRBJ2-3,TRBV27,TRBD2,CASSLLLAGGPDTQYF,TGTGCCAGCAGTTTACTCCTAGCGGGAGGGCCAGATACGCAGTATTTT
-,TRBJ2-1,TRBV7-8,-,CASSRARDLPFF,TGTGCCAGCAGCCGCGCGAGGGATCTACCCTTCTTC
-,TRBJ2-3,TRBV3-1/TRBV3-2,TRBD1,CASSQEPGQGVTDTQYF,TGTGCCAGCAGCCAAGAACCGGGACAGGGGGTCACAGATACGCAGTATTTT
-,TRBJ2-7,TRBV7-9,TRBD1,CASSYTGEKDDEQYF,TGTGCCAGCAGCTACACAGGGGAGAAGGATGACGAGCAGTACTTC
-,TRBJ2-1,TRBV7-8,-,CASSTFSGSSYNEQFF,TGTGCCAGCAGCACGTTTAGCGGAAGCTCCTACAATGAGCAGTTCTTC
-,TRBJ1-6,TRBV4-2,-,CASSQLSGRGAGSNSPLHF,TGTGCCAGCAGCCAATTGTCAGGGCGAGGGGCGGGATCCAATTCACCCCTCCACTTT
-,TRBJ1-6,TRBV10-3,-,CAIRVSDNSPLHF,TGTGCCATCAGGGTCAGCGATAATTCACCCCTCCACTTT
-,TRBJ2-6,TRBV19,TRBD1,CASSMPGQGSGANVLTF,TGTGCCAGTAGTATGCCGGGACAGGGCTCTGGGGCCAACGTCCTGACTTTC
once,TRBJ2-2,TRBV27,TRBD1,CASSLYRGQTGELFF,TGTGCCAGCAGTTTATACAGGGGGCAAACCGGGGAGCTGTTTTTT
-,TRBJ2-3,TRBV10-2,-,CASSESPASTDTQYF,TGCGCCAGCAGTGAGAGCCCCGCAAGCACAGATACGCAGTATTTT
-,TRBJ2-7,TRBV30,TRBD1,CAWSGGTGLAEQYF,TGTGCCTGGAGTGGGGGGACAGGGTTGGCCGAGCAGTACTTC
-,TRBJ1-5,TRBV5-1,-,CASSLDGGQPQHF,TGCGCCAGCAGCTTGGATGGAGGGCAGCCCCAGCATTTT
-,TRBJ2-7,TRBV27,TRBD1,CASSEGTGGYEQYF,TGTGCCAGCAGTGAAGGGACAGGGGGCTACGAGCAGTACTTC
-,TRBJ1-5,TRBV5-1,TRBD1,CASSLGTGDGQPQHF,TGCGCCAGCAGCTTGGGGACAGGGGATGGCCAGCCCCAGCATTTT
-,TRBJ2-7,TRBV30,-,CAWSVQNEQYF,TGTGCCTGGAGTGTACAGAACGAGCAGTACTTC
-,TRBJ2-2,TRBV6-4,TRBD2,CASSPGLGSTGELFF,TGTGCCAGCAGTCCGGGACTAGGATCCACCGGGGAGCTGTTTTTT
-,TRBJ2-7,TRBV5-4,-,CASSLGLPQGRPDEQYF,TGTGCCAGCAGCTTGGGGCTACCACAGGGAAGACCGGACGAGCAGTACTTC
few,TRBJ2-3,TRBV6-6,TRBD2,CASSYPSGTSDTQYF,TGTGCCAGCAGTTACCCTAGCGGGACTTCAGATACGCAGTATTTT
-,TRBJ2-4,TRBV28,TRBD1,CASSRRGHGNIQYF,TGTGCCAGCAGTCGCAGGGGGCACGGAAACATTCAGTACTTC
-,TRBJ2-7,TRBV9,TRBD2,CASSPQALAVDEQYF,TGTGCCAGCAGCCCCCAAGCGCTAGCGGTCGACGAGCAGTACTTC
-,TRBJ1-2,TRBV7-9,TRBD1,CASSSRTGVEGNYGYTF,TGTGCCAGCAGCTCGAGGACAGGGGTGGAGGGTAACTATGGCTACACCTTC
-,TRBJ1-1,TRBV10-1,-,CASSVDTEAFF,TGCGCCAGCAGTGTAGACACTGAAGCTTTCTTT
-,TRBJ2-2,TRBV27,-,CASTEGSGELFF,TGTGCCAGCACCGAGGGTTCCGGGGAGCTGTTTTTT
-,TRBJ1-2,TRBV5-1,TRBD1,CASSLLTGTGGYTF,TGCGCCAGCAGCTTATTGACAGGGACTGGGGGCTACACCTTC
-,TRBJ1-5,TRBV4-2,-,CASSHLVADGNDQPQHF,TGTGCCAGCAGCCACTTGGTTGCGGATGGAAACGACCAGCCCCAGCATTTT
-,TRBJ2-1,TRBV28,-,CASSPGTYNFYNEQFF,TGTGCCAGCAGCCCAGGGACTTACAACTTCTACAATGAGCAGTTCTTC
-,TRBJ1-5,TRBV28,-,CASSFPGDFPQHF,TGTGCCAGCAGTTTTCCGGGGGATTTCCCCCAGCATTTT
-,TRBJ1-5,TRBV28,TRBD1,CASSQGASSNQPQHF,TGTGCCAGCAGTCAGGGGGCAAGTAGCAATCAGCCCCAGCATTTT
-,TRBJ2-1,TRBV5-6,TRBD2,CASSHPAGGSYNEQFF,TGTGCCAGCAGCCACCCTGCGGGAGGGTCCTACAATGAGCAGTTCTTC
-,TRBJ2-5,TRBV7-3,TRBD2,CARRQGQPGLAGGQETQYF,TGTGCCAGGCGACAGGGGCAGCCGGGACTAGCGGGGGGCCAAGAGACCCAGTACTTC
-,TRBJ1-1,TRBV7-2,-,CASSLQQNTEAFF,TGTGCCAGCAGCTTACAACAGAACACTGAAGCTTTCTTT
-,TRBJ2-7,TRBV7-2,TRBD2,CASSPRLAGPSGEQYF,TGTGCCAGCAGCCCTAGACTAGCGGGACCGTCTGGCGAGCAGTACTTC
once,TRBJ1-1,TRBV18,-,CASSRQDINTEAFF,TGTGCCAGCTCACGACAGGACATCAACACTGAAGCTTTCTTT
-,TRBJ1-6,TRBV2,-,CASSVAEVPPLHF,TGTGCCAGCAGTGTGGCGGAAGTCCCACCCCTCCACTTT
once,TRBJ2-1,TRBV29-1,TRBD2,CSVEVAGRGNEQFF,TGCAGCGTTGAGGTAGCGGGAAGGGGAAATGAGCAGTTCTTC
-,TRBJ1-4,TRBV28,-,CASSRQRMEKLFF,TGTGCCAGCAGCCGACAGAGAATGGAAAAACTGTTTTTT
-,TRBJ2-1,TRBV6-5,TRBD1,CASREGQGTYNEQFF,TGTGCCAGCAGAGAGGGACAGGGAACCTACAATGAGCAGTTCTTC
-,TRBJ1-1,TRBV18,TRBD1,CASSPPPGTGGRNTEAFF,TGTGCCAGCTCACCTCCGCCCGGGACAGGGGGCCGGAACACTGAAGCTTTCTTT
-,TRBJ2-3,TRBV5-1,-,CASSFAGVGTDTQYF,TGCGCCAGCAGCTTCGCGGGCGTGGGCACAGATACGCAGTATTTT
-,TRBJ2-1,TRBV7-2,-,CASSPRGSGYNEQFF,TGTGCCAGCAGCCCCCGGGGGAGCGGGTACAATGAGCAGTTCTTC
-,TRBJ2-2,TRBV19,-,CATARARAETGELFF,TGTGCCACCGCCCGAGCGCGAGCTGAGACCGGGGAGCTGTTTTTT
once,TRBJ2-5,TRBV3-1/TRBV3-2,-,CASSLERGMRETQYF,TGTGCCAGCAGCCTCGAGAGAGGGATGCGAGAGACCCAGTACTTC
-,TRBJ1-2,TRBV28,TRBD1,CASSTGQGMHYGYTF,TGTGCCAGCAGTACAGGACAGGGAATGCATTATGGCTACACCTTC
-,TRBJ1-2,TRBV2,-,CASSESGEDGYTF,TGTGCCAGCAGTGAATCAGGGGAAGATGGCTACACCTTC
-,TRBJ2-1,TRBV7-8,-,CASSLAEGSYNEQFF,TGTGCCAGCAGCTTAGCGGAGGGATCCTACAATGAGCAGTTCTTC
-,TRBJ2-7,TRBV6-5,-,CASSYSSRGGYEQYF,TGTGCCAGCAGTTACTCGAGTAGGGGGGGCTACGAGCAGTACTTC